This T cell receptor (beta chain) was captured by sequencing in a study of blood T cell repertoires in COVID-19. Whole-study context: The study drew acute and convalescent COVID-19 samples from the United States, Italy and Spain. T cells, B-cell-depleted T cells, or PBMCs provided the cDNA or gDNA that served as material.

In its sample, this clone was seen once. Assay used: immunoSEQ multiplex PCR; TCRdb lists only in-frame clones, some missing. The sample lists fewer than 300,000 clones, 80% to 90% occurring once. The sequencing input was peripheral blood. This sequence originates from a woman in her forties or fifties with acute or convalescent COVID-19.

Here the CDR3 reads CASSELGSSGEQYF. The DNA of the CDR3 is TGTGCCAGCAGTGAGTTGGGTAGCTCCGGCGAGCAGTACTTC. The chain is built from TRBV25-1 and TRBJ2-7; D not certain. Germline CDR1 reads MGHDK; CDR2 reads SYGVNS. V lost 3 bases and J 6 bases, leaving 15 bases between the germline ends. This CDR3 is 14 amino acids long.